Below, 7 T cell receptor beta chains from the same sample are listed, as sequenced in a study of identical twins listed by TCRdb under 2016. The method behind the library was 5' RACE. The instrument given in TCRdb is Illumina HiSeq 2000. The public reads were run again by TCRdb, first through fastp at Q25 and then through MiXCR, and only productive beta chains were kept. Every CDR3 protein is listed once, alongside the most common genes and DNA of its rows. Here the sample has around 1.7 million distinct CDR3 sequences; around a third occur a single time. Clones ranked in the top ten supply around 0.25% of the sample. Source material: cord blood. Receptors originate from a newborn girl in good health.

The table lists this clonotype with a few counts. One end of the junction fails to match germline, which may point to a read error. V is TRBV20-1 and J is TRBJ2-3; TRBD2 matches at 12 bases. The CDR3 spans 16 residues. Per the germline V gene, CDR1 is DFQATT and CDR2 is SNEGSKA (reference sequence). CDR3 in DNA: TGCAATGCTAGAGAGCTAGCGGGGGGGCCAGTAGATACGCAGTATTTT. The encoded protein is CNARELAGGPVDTQYF.

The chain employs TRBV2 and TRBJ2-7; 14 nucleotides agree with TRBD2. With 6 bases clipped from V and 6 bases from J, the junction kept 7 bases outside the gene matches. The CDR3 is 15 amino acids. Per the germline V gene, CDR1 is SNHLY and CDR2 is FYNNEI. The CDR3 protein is CASSTGLAGAGEQYF. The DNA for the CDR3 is TGTGCCAGCAGCACGGGACTAGCGGGGGCTGGCGAGCAGTACTTC.

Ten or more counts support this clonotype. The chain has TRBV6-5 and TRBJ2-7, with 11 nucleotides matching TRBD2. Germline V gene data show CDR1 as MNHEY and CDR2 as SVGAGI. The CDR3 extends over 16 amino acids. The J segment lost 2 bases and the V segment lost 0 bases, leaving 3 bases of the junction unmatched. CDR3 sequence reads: CASSYSRLAGTYEQYF. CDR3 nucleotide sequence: TGTGCCAGCAGTTACTCGAGACTAGCGGGAACCTACGAGCAGTACTTC.

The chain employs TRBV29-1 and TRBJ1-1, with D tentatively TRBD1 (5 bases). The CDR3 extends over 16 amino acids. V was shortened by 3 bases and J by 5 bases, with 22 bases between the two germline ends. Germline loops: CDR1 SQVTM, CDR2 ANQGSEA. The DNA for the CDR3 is TGCAGCGTTGAGCCGGTTATGCGGGGGGTGAGAACTGAAGCTTTCTTT. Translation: CSVEPVMRGVRTEAFF.

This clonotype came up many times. CDR3 amino acids: CASSLAGVFGANVLTF. CDR3 bases: TGTGCCAGCAGCTTGGCAGGGGTTTTTGGGGCCAACGTCCTGACTTTC. The chain carries TRBV5-6 and TRBJ2-6; the D gene is possibly TRBD1 (6 bases). The CDR3 is made up of 16 amino acids. The germline CDR1 and CDR2 sequences are SGHDT and YYEEEE. Trimming took 0 bases from V and 3 from J, leaving 10 bases between them.

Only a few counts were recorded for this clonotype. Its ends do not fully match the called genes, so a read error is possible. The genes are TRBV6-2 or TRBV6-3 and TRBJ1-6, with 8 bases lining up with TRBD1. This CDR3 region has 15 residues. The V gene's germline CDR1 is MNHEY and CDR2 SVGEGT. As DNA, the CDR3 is TGTGCCAGCAGCTACTACGACAGGGGAGGTTCACCCCTCCACTTT. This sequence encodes CASSYYDRGGSPLHF.

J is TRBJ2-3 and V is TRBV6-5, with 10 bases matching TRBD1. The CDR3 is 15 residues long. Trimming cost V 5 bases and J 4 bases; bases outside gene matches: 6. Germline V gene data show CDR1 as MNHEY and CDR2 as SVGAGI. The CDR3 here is CASSHGGQGPDTQYF. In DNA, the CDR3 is TGTGCCAGCAGTCACGGGGGACAGGGGCCAGATACGCAGTATTTT.